This T cell receptor (beta chain) was captured by sequencing in a study of shared clonotypes between healthy human individuals. Study-wide points: Enrolling few donors narrowed the genetic and exposure-history diversity that was represented.

Profiling relied on immunoSEQ multiplex PCR, and the TCRdb table lists in-frame clones only, not all of them. This sample has some 2 million clones, with 85% to 95% found just once. V was cut by 4 bases and J by 6 bases, with 16 bases left in between. CDR1 SGHRS and CDR2 YFSETQ come from the germline V gene. CDR3 length: 14 amino acids. Concerning this clone: Its target is not known.

The clonotype comes from a man younger than 30 in good health. The chain carries TRBV5-1 and TRBJ1-2; D call uncertain. The sample consisted of naive CD4+ T cells sorted from blood. The subset denotes: CD45RA+ positively selected. CDR3 sequence (DNA): TGCGCCAGCAGCGTTAGCCGCGAAGGGAATGGCTACACCTTC. The encoded protein is CASSVSREGNGYTF.